Each of the 27 T cell receptor beta chains below was sequenced from the same sample in a study of regulatory T cells in long-lasting Graves disease. Assembly of TCR beta libraries relied on iRepertoire HTBI primers together with Arm-PCR of CDR3 regions. One entry per CDR3 protein, called by TCRdb with MiXCR from the multiplex PCR reads. The table records about 420,000 distinct CDR3 sequences, about 16% of them present only once. Described time point: newly diagnosed GD, antithyroid drugs for less than 3 months. With RNA extracted from PBMCs as input, the TCR library was made. These data were also reused for a study on T cells in Graves' hyperthyroidism and ophthalmopathy.

The sample was peripheral blood mononuclear cells (PBMCs), taken at new diagnosis, from a patient treated with antithyroid drugs. The receptors shown here come from a woman younger than 35 with Graves disease.

At least ten counts were recorded for this clonotype. The gene calls are TRBV28 and TRBJ2-7; 8 bases align to TRBD1. The V segment lost 5 bases and the J segment 3 bases; nucleotides outside the gene matches: 9. From germline, CDR1 is MDHEN and CDR2 SYDVKM. The CDR3 totals 15 residues. The CDR3 DNA follows: TGTGCCAGCAGTCCCATGGACAGGGCCGGCTACGAGCAGTACTTC. Protein: CASSPMDRAGYEQYF.

This clonotype was counted at least ten times. The V gene is TRBV20-1, the J gene TRBJ2-4; possible D gene TRBD1, 5 bases. CDR1 is DFQATT, CDR2 SNEGSKA, per germline (reference sequence). V gave up 3 bases and J gave up 9 bases, with 18 bases separating them. The CDR3 is made up of 14 amino acids. DNA of the CDR3: TGCAGTGCTAGTCGATGGGCCGCTCAGGGCATTCAGTACTTC. This codes for CSASRWAAQGIQYF.

This sequence joins TRBV28 and TRBJ1-4; TRBD1 agrees at 7 bases. Trimming cost V 6 bases and J 7 bases; bases outside gene matches: 8. From germline, CDR1 is MDHEN and CDR2 SYDVKM. CDR3 length: 14 amino acids. CDR3 coding DNA: TGTGCCAGCAGAACCGGGACAGTGGGTGAAAAACTGTTTTTT. It yields the protein CASRTGTVGEKLFF.

This clonotype was counted between two and nine times. DNA of the CDR3: TGTGCCAGCAGCGAGAGGGCGTGGTCGGCGGCCGGGGAGCTGTTTTTT. The encoded protein is CASSERAWSAAGELFF. V gene TRBV9 combines with J gene TRBJ2-2, with D perhaps TRBD2 (5 bases). The V and J ends lost 3 bases and 6 bases respectively, with 18 bases between them. Germline assignment: CDR1 SGDLS and CDR2 YYNGEE. CDR3 length: 16 residues.

This clonotype occurred many times. The V call is TRBV5-1, the J call TRBJ2-3; tentatively, D is TRBD1 or TRBD2 (7 bases each). The CDR3 sequence is 15 residues long. Germline values: CDR1 SGHRS, CDR2 YFSETQ. V shed 4 bases and J shed 5 bases, with 17 bases lying between them. The CDR3 coding sequence is TGCGCCAGCAGCCGGGACTACCAGGGGGAAGATACGCAGTATTTT. The encoded protein is CASSRDYQGEDTQYF.

This clonotype showed up many times. The gene calls are TRBV29-1 and TRBJ2-3; TRBD2 matches at 10 bases. The J segment lost 0 bases and the V segment lost 1 base, leaving 1 base of the junction unmatched. Germline CDR1 reads SQVTM; CDR2 reads ANQGSEA. This CDR3 has 15 amino acids. As DNA, the CDR3 is TGCAGCGTTGAAGGGACTAGCGGTAGCACAGATACGCAGTATTTT. This codes for CSVEGTSGSTDTQYF.

This clonotype was found a few times. The genes are TRBV7-9 and TRBJ2-1; TRBD2 aligns across 7 bases. CDR3 size: 13 residues. The germline gives CDR1 SEHNR, CDR2 FQNEAQ (reference sequence). The trim removed 6 bases at V and 4 bases at J, leaving 3 bases unmatched. The CDR3 DNA reads TGTGCCAGCAGTGGGCGGGAGTACAATGAGCAGTTCTTC. Its translation: CASSGREYNEQFF.

The sample holds one count of this clonotype. This clone may be a read error of a much larger clone one base away. This chain joins TRBV2 and TRBJ2-4; 8 nucleotides match TRBD2. The CDR3 covers 15 residues. CDR1 and CDR2 from the germline V gene are SNHLY and FYNNEI. The CDR3 DNA is TGTGCCAGCAGCCATGGAGGACTAGCCAAAAACATTCAGCACTTC. Its protein product is CASSHGGLAKNIQHF.

This clonotype came up many times. The rearrangement joins TRBV11-2 to TRBJ2-3; D is perhaps TRBD2 (5 bases). Germline CDR1 is SGHAT and CDR2 is FQNNGV. The CDR3 extends over 14 amino acids. Trimming removed 5 bases at V and 6 bases at J, with 15 bases between. DNA of the CDR3: TGTGCCAGCAGCCTGCCGAACGGACTCGATACGCAGTATTTT. Encoded protein: CASSLPNGLDTQYF.

This clonotype was found many times. CDR3 loop: CASSLGLPVSTDTQYF. The DNA for the CDR3 is TGTGCCAGCAGCCTTGGACTACCCGTGAGCACAGATACGCAGTATTTT. J is TRBJ2-3 and V is TRBV7-2; tentative D call: TRBD2 (6 bases). CDR1 and CDR2 (germline): SGHTA, FQGNSA. The germline V and J ends were trimmed by 5 bases and 0 bases, with 15 bases remaining between them. The CDR3 has 16 amino acids. Looking up the rest from reference TRBV7-2 and TRBJ2-3 gives the full variable domain: GAGVSQSPSNKVTEKGKDVELRCDPISGHTALYWYRQSLGQGLEFLIYFQGNSAPDKSGLPSDRFSAERTGGSVSTLTIQRTQQEDSAVYLCASSLGLPVSTDTQYFGPGTRLTVL.

In its sample, this clonotype was seen many times. The chain is built from TRBV20-1 and TRBJ1-3; D is perhaps TRBD1 (5 bases). Germline V gene lookup returns CDR1 DFQATT and CDR2 SNEGSKA (reference sequence). The V gene lost 2 bases and the J gene lost 4 bases, with 12 bases spanning the gap. There are 14 residues in the CDR3. The DNA for the CDR3 is TGCAGTGCTAGACCACCGGGACGCGGAAACACCATATATTTT. Translation gives CSARPPGRGNTIYF.

This sequence joins TRBV10-3 and TRBJ2-3; 11 positions agree with TRBD2. Germline-derived CDR1 and CDR2 are ENHRY and SYGVKD. Trimming at V came to 8 bases and at J to 5 bases, leaving 6 bases not matched to a gene. The CDR3 runs 14 residues. CDR3 protein: CAISRLAGRDTQYF. The CDR3 nucleotides are TGTGCCATCTCTCGACTAGCGGGAAGAGATACGCAGTATTTT.

This clonotype was counted between two and nine times. The genes are TRBV15 and TRBJ2-7; perhaps TRBD1 as D (5 bases). The CDR3 has 15 amino acids. Germline V gene data show CDR1 as LNHNV and CDR2 as YYDKDF (reference sequence). The V end was cut by 2 bases, the J end by 2 bases, with 13 bases between. The CDR3 loop reads CATSRPVGRAYEQYF. CDR3 DNA sequence: TGTGCCACCAGCAGACCGGTGGGCAGGGCCTACGAGCAGTACTTC.

This clonotype was seen ten or more times. This CDR3 reads CASSLLAGTTLTDTQYF. CDR3 DNA sequence: TGTGCCAGCAGCTTATTAGCCGGGACTACGTTGACAGATACGCAGTATTTT. The genes are TRBV7-2 and TRBJ2-3; 7 nucleotides agree with TRBD2. This CDR3 spans 17 amino acids. Trimming at V came to 2 bases and at J to 3 bases, leaving 11 bases not matched to a gene. The germline gives CDR1 SGHTA, CDR2 FQGNSA.

This clonotype was found many times. The V call is TRBV28, the J call TRBJ1-2; TRBD1 aligns across 7 bases. The J segment lost 5 bases and the V segment lost 5 bases, leaving 5 bases of the junction unmatched. The CDR3 runs 13 residues. Germline CDR1 reads MDHEN; CDR2 reads SYDVKM. The CDR3 loop is CASSGGTVYGYTF. CDR3 DNA sequence: TGTGCCAGCAGTGGGGGGACAGTTTATGGCTACACCTTC.

In this sample, this clonotype turned up many times. This chain joins TRBV28 and TRBJ1-6; a possible D gene is TRBD1 (5 bases). V lost 1 base and J lost 7, with 11 bases in between. CDR3 length: 15 residues. Germline CDR1 MDHEN, CDR2 SYDVKM. The CDR3 DNA reads TGTGCCAGCAGTTTATTTCCAGGGCACAATTCACCCCTCCACTTT. It yields the protein CASSLFPGHNSPLHF.

This clonotype was observed a few times. The V call is TRBV19, the J call TRBJ1-4; 8 nucleotides match TRBD1. CDR1 and CDR2 (germline): LNHDA, SQIVND (reference sequence). The length of the CDR3 is 15 residues. The ends lost 5 bases at V and 8 bases at J; junction bases unmatched: 10. CDR3 region: CASSLGQGKREKLFF. CDR3 DNA sequence: TGTGCCAGTAGTCTCGGACAGGGCAAGCGCGAAAAACTGTTTTTT.

This clonotype was detected many times. V usage is TRBV3-1 and J usage is TRBJ1-1; D is uncertain. In germline, CDR1 is LGHDT, CDR2 YNNKEL (reference sequence). The CDR3 runs to 14 residues. The V end was cut by 4 bases, the J end by 3 bases, with 12 bases between. As DNA, the CDR3 is TGTGCCAGCAGCCGATGGGGATCGGACACTGAAGCTTTCTTT. This gives the protein CASSRWGSDTEAFF. Full variable domain (outside the CDR3, taken from reference TRBV3-1 and TRBJ1-1): DTAVSQTPKYLVTQMGNDKSIKCEQNLGHDTMYWYKQDSKKFLKIMFSYNNKELIINETVPNRFSPKSPDKAHLNLHINSLELGDSAVYFCASSRWGSDTEAFFGQGTRLTVV.

This clonotype came up many times. The rearrangement uses TRBV2 and TRBJ1-6; D not certain. Trimming took 2 bases from V and 2 from J, leaving 13 bases between them. Germline assignment: CDR1 SNHLY and CDR2 FYNNEI. The CDR3 sequence is 17 residues long. Written as DNA, the CDR3 is TGTGCCAGCAGTGAATCGGTTGGCAGAGCCTATAATTCACCCCTCCACTTT. Its translation: CASSESVGRAYNSPLHF.

This clonotype was picked up a small number of times. The chain couples TRBV5-6 to TRBJ1-2; a weak D match, TRBD1 (5 bases). Germline-derived CDR1 and CDR2 are SGHDT and YYEEEE. The CDR3 covers 14 residues. Trimming cost V 6 bases and J 2 bases, with 14 bases left between them. CDR3 nucleotide sequence: TGTGCCAGCACCTTCGGGGCAGGGAACTATGGCTACACCTTC. This translates into CASTFGAGNYGYTF.

About this clonotype itself: Relative to the germline gene, one junction end is altered; a read error may explain this. CDR3 bases: TGTGCCAGCAGCGGCGAATTTTGGTCCTCCGAGCAGTACTTC. Protein product: CASSGEFWSSEQYF. The V gene is TRBV6-5, the J gene TRBJ2-7; D remains ambiguous. CDR1 is MNHEY, CDR2 SVGAGI, per germline. This CDR3 is built from 14 residues.

This clonotype was seen a handful of times. V gene TRBV19 combines with J gene TRBJ2-1; the match to TRBD2 covers 7 bases. J gave up 4 bases and V 3 bases, and 6 bases lay outside the gene matches. This CDR3 comprises 15 residues. Germline loops: CDR1 LNHDA, CDR2 SQIVND (reference sequence). The CDR3 sequence: CASSILASGYNEQFF. In nucleotides, the CDR3 is TGTGCCAGTAGTATCCTGGCTAGCGGTTACAATGAGCAGTTCTTC.

This clonotype was seen at least ten times. The chain employs TRBV27 and TRBJ2-7, with a possible D match to TRBD1 (5 bases). Germline values: CDR1 MNHEY, CDR2 SMNVEV (reference sequence). Trimming removed 5 bases from V and 6 bases from J, with 14 bases in between. The CDR3 contains 13 residues. For the CDR3, the DNA is TGTGCCAGCAGTCCACCGCTAGGGGCCGAGCAGTACTTC. Residues: CASSPPLGAEQYF.

This clonotype was seen only a few times. The gene calls are TRBV7-3 and TRBJ2-1, with D hard to call. CDR1 SGHTA and CDR2 FQGTGA come from the germline V gene. The CDR3 is 12 amino acids. V was trimmed by 4 bases and J by 9 bases, leaving 10 bases between them. CDR3 region: CASSWRLVEQFF. Here the CDR3 DNA reads TGTGCCAGCAGCTGGAGATTGGTTGAGCAGTTCTTC.

The sample holds a few counts of this clonotype. The V call is TRBV29-1, the J call TRBJ1-4, with D possibly matching TRBD1 (5 bases). The germline CDR1 and CDR2 sequences are SQVTM and ANQGSEA. The germline V and J ends were trimmed by 7 bases and 5 bases, with 11 bases remaining between them. The CDR3 has 12 amino acids. Written as DNA, the CDR3 is TGCAGCGGGGGGACGGTGAATGAAAAACTGTTTTTT. Translation: CSGGTVNEKLFF.

This clonotype was observed many times. The CDR3 nucleotides read TGTGCCAGCAGTCCCCCCCTGGGTGAGCAGTTCTTC. This encodes CASSPPLGEQFF. The V and J genes are TRBV12-3 or TRBV12-4 and TRBJ2-1; D is ambiguous. V lost 5 bases, J lost 9 bases, and 11 bases lay in between. CDR3 length: 12 amino acids.

This clonotype was counted only a few times. V is TRBV20-1 and J is TRBJ1-5; 7 bases agree with TRBD1. V lost 6 bases, J lost 6 bases, and 8 bases stayed unmatched. The germline V gene encodes CDR1 DFQATT and CDR2 SNEGSKA (reference sequence). The CDR3 runs 13 residues. CDR3 sequence reads: CSASLGGSQPQHF. The CDR3 DNA reads TGCAGTGCAAGTTTAGGGGGCAGTCAGCCCCAGCATTTT.